The clone carrying this T cell receptor beta chain appeared a single time. This CDR3 region has 18 residues. Deletions cut 7 bases from V and 3 bases from J, with 25 bases between. Germline CDR1 and CDR2: MDHEN and SYDVKM. The study drew participants aged roughly 18 to 95 years from 24 US areas. Self-reported history from a screening survey and questionnaire set each donor's cohort. This entry belongs to a study of blood T cell repertoires in COVID-19. The method was immunoSEQ multiplex PCR; TCRdb's version includes in-frame clones alone and lacks a portion of them. The data show approximately 220,000 clones, with 83% seen just once and approximately 5% held by the top ten.

This receptor was identified in a woman in her forties or fifties who had been exposed to COVID-19. This chain links TRBV28 with TRBJ2-4; possibly TRBD1 for D (8 bases). Sample: PBMCs or T cells enriched from blood (not recorded which). CDR3 sequence (DNA): TGTGCCAGCAACGGTTCTAGGACAGGGAGGGGCGTCAAAAACATTCAGTACTTC. Protein: CASNGSRTGRGVKNIQYF.